A selection of T cell receptor beta chains follows, all from one sample in a study of PD-1 blockade in classical Hodgkin lymphoma. Sequenced by immunoSEQ multiplex PCR; TCRdb stores in-frame clones only, minus some. The repertoire consists of about 22,000 clones, with 72% occurring once and the leading ten covering 0.95% to 1.5%. Material: CD4+ T cells from blood, obtained before the fourth cycle of nivolumab. The receptors derive from a human donor with classical Hodgkin lymphoma. Each CDR3 is given with its conserved first and last residue. D genes are given only for firm matches.

v_gene	d_gene	j_gene	CDR3aa
TRBV7-3	.	TRBJ2-2	CASSTYGRDNTGELFF
TRBV18	.	TRBJ1-6	CASSPSRGVSSGLISPLHF
TRBV21-1	.	TRBJ1-4	CANVRGETNEKLFF
TRBV5-5	.	TRBJ2-2	CASSWVPNTGELFF
TRBV10-1	TRBD2	TRBJ2-1	CASSAGGGNEQFF
TRBV5-1	.	TRBJ2-2	CASSLAPAGELFF
TRBV7-6	.	TRBJ1-4	CASSQVATNEKLFF
TRBV7-9	.	TRBJ1-6	CASSFRVNSPLHF
TRBV5-8	.	TRBJ2-7	CASSHREGYEQYF
TRBV19	.	TRBJ1-5	CASSMPWTGVTQHF
TRBV7-2	.	TRBJ2-1	CASSQGQFYYNEQFF
TRBV19	.	TRBJ1-4	CASSIVRAALPTNEKLFF
TRBV12-5	TRBD1	TRBJ2-7	CASGWDRVREQYF
TRBV27	.	TRBJ1-5	CASSSQGSSNQPQHF
TRBV19	TRBD1	TRBJ1-5	CASSFGTGSSNQPQHF
TRBV18	TRBD1	TRBJ1-6	CASSPPGGSYNSPLHF
TRBV7-3	TRBD1	TRBJ2-2	CASSLTGRTGELFF
TRBV6-6	TRBD2	TRBJ2-1	CASSRLANNEQFF
TRBV5-8	.	TRBJ1-6	CASSLAGGTYNSPLHF
TRBV19	.	TRBJ2-5	CASSISGTGALQETQYF
TRBV6-1	.	TRBJ2-3	CASPRWTPSTDTQYF
TRBV6-5	.	TRBJ2-7	CASSVGPLLEQYF
TRBV7-9	TRBD2	TRBJ2-3	CASSLLAGGTDTQYF
TRBV30	TRBD2	TRBJ2-3	CAWRASGGSDTQYF
TRBV27	TRBD1	TRBJ1-2	CASSLFGTGDLSDGYTF
TRBV29-1	TRBD2	TRBJ2-3	CSVAAGRVDTQYF
TRBV28	.	TRBJ2-7	CASSPDRSSYEQYF
TRBV28	.	TRBJ1-2	CASSYLDYGYTF
TRBV5-6	.	TRBJ1-1	CASSLWVLGRNTEAFF
TRBV6-5	.	TRBJ1-1	CASSYLKNTEAFF
TRBV6-1	.	TRBJ1-2	CASSERTGGDHGYTF
TRBV27	TRBD1	TRBJ2-2	CASSPRTGGTGELFF
TRBV7-2	.	TRBJ1-5	CASSWTERSQPQHF
TRBV9	TRBD2	TRBJ2-1	CASSIRLAGGHGEQFF
TRBV10-2	.	TRBJ2-1	CASSGSLRSRGGNEQFF
TRBV6-1	.	TRBJ2-5	CASSAISGETQYF
TRBV5-6	TRBD1	TRBJ2-7	CASSLYGQGAYEQYF
TRBV6-5	.	TRBJ2-7	CASSYSSVYQQYF
TRBV19	.	TRBJ1-4	CASSPGKVANEKLFF
TRBV19	.	TRBJ2-2	CASRGGREGTGELFF
TRBV10-3	TRBD1	TRBJ2-3	CSTGTGMIDTQYF
TRBV5-1	.	TRBJ2-1	CASRAAEGGWNEQFF
TRBV7-9	.	TRBJ2-7	CASSYGPISLMYEQYF
TRBV7-2	.	TRBJ1-6	CASSLGGVVPLHF
TRBV6-1	TRBD2	TRBJ2-3	CASSGRRGATDTQYF
TRBV5-8	TRBD2	TRBJ2-1	CASSLLGGNEQFF
TRBV5-4	.	TRBJ2-5	CASSLASGRAETQYF
TRBV15	TRBD2	TRBJ2-5	CATSSAGLAGKGGQETQYF
TRBV19	TRBD1	TRBJ1-4	CASSFTGGAGEKLFF
TRBV6-5	.	TRBJ2-3	CASRGHFTDTQYF
TRBV2	.	TRBJ2-7	CASRETWVGYEQYF